This T cell receptor (beta chain) comes out of a study of shared clonotypes between healthy human individuals. Germline CDR1 reads DFQATT; CDR2 reads SNEGSKA (reference sequence). V dropped 6 bases and J dropped 4 bases, with 9 bases sitting between them. The length of the CDR3 is 11 residues. TCRdb's table, derived via immunoSEQ multiplex PCR, lists solely in-frame clones and lacks some. The data show about 1 million clones, about 75% seen once. The chain has TRBV20-1 and TRBJ2-5, with unresolved D. This receptor was obtained from a man younger than 35 in good health. Sequenced sample: memory CD4+ T cells sorted from blood. Noted subset: CD45RA-negative fraction. The CDR3 loop is CSAHLGETQYF. Here the CDR3 DNA reads TGCAGTGCCCACTTGGGAGAGACCCAGTACTTC.